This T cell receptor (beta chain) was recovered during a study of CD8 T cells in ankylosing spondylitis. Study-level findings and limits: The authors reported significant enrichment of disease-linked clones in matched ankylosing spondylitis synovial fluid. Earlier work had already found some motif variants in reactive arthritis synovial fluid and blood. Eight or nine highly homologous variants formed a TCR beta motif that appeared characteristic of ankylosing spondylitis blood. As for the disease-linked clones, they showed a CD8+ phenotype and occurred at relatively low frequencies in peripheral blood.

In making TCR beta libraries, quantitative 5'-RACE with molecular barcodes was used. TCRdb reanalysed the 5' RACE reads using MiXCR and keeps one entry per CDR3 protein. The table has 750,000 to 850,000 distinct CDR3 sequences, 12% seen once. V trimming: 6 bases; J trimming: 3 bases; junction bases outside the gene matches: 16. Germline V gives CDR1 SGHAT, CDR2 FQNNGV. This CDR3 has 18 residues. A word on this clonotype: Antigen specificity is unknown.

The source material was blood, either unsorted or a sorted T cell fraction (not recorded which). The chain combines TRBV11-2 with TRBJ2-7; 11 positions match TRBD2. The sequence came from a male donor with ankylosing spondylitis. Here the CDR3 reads CASRSRVASGRNLYEQYF. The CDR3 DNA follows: TGTGCCAGCAGATCCAGGGTGGCTAGCGGGAGGAACCTCTACGAGCAGTACTTC.